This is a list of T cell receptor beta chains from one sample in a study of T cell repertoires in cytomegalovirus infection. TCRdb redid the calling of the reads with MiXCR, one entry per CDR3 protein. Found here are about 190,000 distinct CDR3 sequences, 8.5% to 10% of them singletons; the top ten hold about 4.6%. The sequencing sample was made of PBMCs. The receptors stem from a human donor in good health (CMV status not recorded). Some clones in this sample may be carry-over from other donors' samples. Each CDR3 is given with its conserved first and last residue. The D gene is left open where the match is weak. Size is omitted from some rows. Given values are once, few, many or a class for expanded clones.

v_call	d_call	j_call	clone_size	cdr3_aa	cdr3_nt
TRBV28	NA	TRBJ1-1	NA	CASSVEGLYTEAFF	TGTGCCAGCAGTGTAGAGGGACTCTACACTGAAGCTTTCTTT
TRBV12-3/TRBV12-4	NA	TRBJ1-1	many	CASSLPGVEEAFF	TGTGCCAGCAGTTTGCCAGGGGTAGAGGAAGCTTTCTTT
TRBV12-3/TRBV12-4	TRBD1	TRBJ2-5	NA	CASSLARGQGAGQETQYF	TGTGCCAGCAGTTTAGCGCGGGGACAGGGGGCCGGTCAAGAGACCCAGTACTTC
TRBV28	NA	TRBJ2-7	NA	CASSAVFYEQYF	TGTGCCAGCTCCGCCGTTTTCTACGAGCAGTACTTC
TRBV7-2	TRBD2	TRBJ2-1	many	CASSLVQAGGREQFF	TGTGCCAGCAGCTTAGTCCAAGCGGGAGGGCGGGAGCAGTTCTTC
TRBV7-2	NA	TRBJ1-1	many	CASSFLTEAFF	TGTGCCAGCAGCTTTCTGACTGAAGCTTTCTTT
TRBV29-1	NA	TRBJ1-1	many	CSADAAPNTEAFF	TGCAGCGCCGACGCAGCCCCGAACACTGAAGCTTTCTTT
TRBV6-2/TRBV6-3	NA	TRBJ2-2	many	CASKRGHGTGELFF	TGTGCCAGCAAGCGAGGGCACGGCACCGGGGAGCTGTTTTTT
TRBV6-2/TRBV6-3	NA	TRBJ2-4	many	CASSYGTSKALAKNIQYF	TGTGCCAGCAGTTACGGGACCTCGAAGGCCCTAGCCAAAAACATTCAGTACTTC
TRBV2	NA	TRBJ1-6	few	CASSWTENNSPLHF	TGTGCCAGCAGTTGGACAGAGAATAATTCACCCCTCCACTTT
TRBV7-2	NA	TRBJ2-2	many	CASSLGSRLDGRHRELFF	TGTGCCAGCAGCTTAGGTAGCCGTTTGGACGGTCGTCACCGGGAGCTGTTTTTT
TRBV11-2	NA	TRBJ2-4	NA	CASNPGLRARKNIQYF	TGTGCCAGCAACCCGGGACTCCGGGCCCGAAAAAACATTCAGTACTTC
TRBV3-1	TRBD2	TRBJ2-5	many	CASSQDGTAGGETQYF	TGTGCCAGCAGCCAAGACGGCACAGCGGGGGGGGAGACCCAGTACTTC
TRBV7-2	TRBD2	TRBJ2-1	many	CASSLGAGVFNEQFF	TGTGCCAGCAGCTTAGGGGCGGGAGTCTTCAATGAGCAGTTCTTC
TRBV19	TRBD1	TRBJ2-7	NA	CASSMGQIYEQYF	TGTGCCAGTAGTATGGGACAGATCTACGAGCAGTACTTC
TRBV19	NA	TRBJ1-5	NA	CASSIDRPFDQPQHF	TGTGCCAGTAGTATCGACCGACCTTTCGATCAGCCCCAGCATTTT
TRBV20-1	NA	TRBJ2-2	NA	CSASGPNTGELFF	TGCAGTGCTTCGGGACCCAACACCGGGGAGCTGTTTTTT
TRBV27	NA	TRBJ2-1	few	CASSFSSLGYNEQFF	TGTGCCAGCAGTTTCTCGTCCCTTGGCTACAATGAGCAGTTCTTC
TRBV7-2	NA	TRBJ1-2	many	CASSFQGGYTF	TGTGCCAGCAGCTTCCAGGGGGGCTACACCTTC
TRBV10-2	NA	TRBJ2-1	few	CASSPTRKGNEQFF	TGCGCCAGCAGCCCGACTAGGAAGGGCAATGAGCAGTTCTTC
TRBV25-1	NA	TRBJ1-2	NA	CASSEGQPWRGYTF	TGTGCCAGCAGTGAAGGCCAGCCGTGGCGTGGCTACACCTTC
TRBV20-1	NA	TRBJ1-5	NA	CSARLGVSNQPQHF	TGCAGTGCCCGTCTAGGGGTAAGCAATCAGCCCCAGCATTTT
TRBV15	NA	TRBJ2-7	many	CATSKTGGSYEQYF	TGTGCCACCAGCAAAACGGGGGGCTCGTACGAGCAGTACTTC
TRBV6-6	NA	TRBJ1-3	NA	CASSYSAPGGNTIYF	TGTGCCAGCAGTTACTCGGCTCCAGGCGGAAACACCATATATTTT
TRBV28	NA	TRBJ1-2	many	CASSPWVGGFNYGYTF	TGTGCCAGCAGTCCATGGGTTGGGGGCTTTAACTATGGCTACACCTTC
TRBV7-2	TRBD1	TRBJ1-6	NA	CASNRDRGNSPLHF	TGTGCCAGCAACCGGGACAGGGGTAATTCACCCCTCCACTTT
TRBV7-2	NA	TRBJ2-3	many	CASSFTAPPDTQYF	TGTGCCAGCAGCTTTACCGCCCCTCCAGATACGCAGTATTTT
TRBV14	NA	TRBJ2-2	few	CASSQGRGNTGELFF	TGTGCCAGCAGCCAAGGACGGGGGAACACCGGGGAGCTGTTTTTT
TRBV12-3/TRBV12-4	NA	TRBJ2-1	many	CASSPLSNLGGQFF	TGTGCCAGCAGCCCTCTTAGCAACTTAGGTGGGCAGTTCTTC
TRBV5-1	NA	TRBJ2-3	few	CASSLRTWGDTQYF	TGCGCCAGCAGCTTGAGGACATGGGGAGATACGCAGTATTTT
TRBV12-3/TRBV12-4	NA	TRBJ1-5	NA	CASSYNDHPQHF	TGTGCCAGCAGCTACAATGATCATCCCCAGCATTTT
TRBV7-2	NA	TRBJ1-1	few	CASSHRRSSNLNTEAFF	TGTGCCAGCAGCCACAGGCGCTCGTCAAACCTTAACACTGAAGCTTTCTTT
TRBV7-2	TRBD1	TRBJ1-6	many	CASSGTDRANSPLHF	TGTGCCAGCAGTGGAACTGACAGGGCTAATTCACCCCTCCACTTT
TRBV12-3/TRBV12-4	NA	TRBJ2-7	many	CASSFGSGYEQYF	NA
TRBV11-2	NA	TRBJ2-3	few	CASSLAFQPDTQYF	TGTGCCAGCAGCTTAGCGTTCCAGCCAGATACGCAGTATTTT
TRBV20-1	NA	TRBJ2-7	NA	CSARVGMTRSYEQYF	TGCAGTGCTAGAGTGGGGATGACGCGGTCCTACGAGCAGTACTTC
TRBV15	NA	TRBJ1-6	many	CATSSRQRNSPLHF	TGTGCCACCAGCAGTCGGCAGCGTAATTCACCCCTCCACTTT
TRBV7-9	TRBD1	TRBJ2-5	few	CASSPSRDRGLETQYF	TGTGCCAGCAGCCCGTCCCGGGACAGGGGCCTGGAGACCCAGTACTTC
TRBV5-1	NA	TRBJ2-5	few	CASSLGLGAQETQYF	TGCGCCAGCAGCTTGGGACTAGGCGCACAAGAGACCCAGTACTTC
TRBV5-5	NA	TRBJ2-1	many	CASSWGTSSSYNEQFF	TGTGCCAGCAGCTGGGGGACTTCGAGCTCCTACAATGAGCAGTTCTTC
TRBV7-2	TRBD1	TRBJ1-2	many	CASSFRDSNYGYTF	TGTGCCAGCAGCTTCCGGGACAGTAACTATGGCTACACCTTC
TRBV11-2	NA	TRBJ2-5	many	CASSLDLGGSPAKETQYF	TGTGCCAGCAGCTTAGATTTGGGTGGGAGCCCCGCAAAGGAGACCCAGTACTTC
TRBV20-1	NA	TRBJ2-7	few	CSARDRAEQYF	TGCAGTGCTAGAGACAGGGCCGAGCAGTACTTC
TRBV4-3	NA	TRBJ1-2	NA	CASSQDTGSNYGYTF	TGCGCCAGCAGCCAAGACACCGGGAGCAACTATGGCTACACCTTC
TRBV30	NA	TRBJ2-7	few	CAWSGNHPAAYSYEQYF	TGTGCCTGGAGTGGGAACCATCCCGCTGCGTACTCCTACGAGCAGTACTTC
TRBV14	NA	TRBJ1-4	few	CASSQRPNEKLFF	TGTGCCAGCAGCCAACGGCCAAATGAAAAACTGTTTTTT
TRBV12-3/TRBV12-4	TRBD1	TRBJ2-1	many	CASSSRTGVGSYNEQFF	TGTGCCAGCAGTTCCCGGACAGGGGTTGGTTCCTACAATGAGCAGTTCTTC
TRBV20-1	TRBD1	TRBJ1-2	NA	CSARGTGAYGYTF	TGCAGTGCTAGGGGGACAGGAGCCTATGGCTACACCTTC
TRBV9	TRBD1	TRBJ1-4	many	CASSLRGTEEKLFF	TGTGCCAGCAGCTTGAGAGGGACAGAGGAAAAACTGTTTTTT
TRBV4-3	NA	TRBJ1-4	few	CASSQEPYGTDQKLFF	TGCGCCAGCAGCCAGGAACCGTACGGGACGGACCAAAAACTGTTTTTT